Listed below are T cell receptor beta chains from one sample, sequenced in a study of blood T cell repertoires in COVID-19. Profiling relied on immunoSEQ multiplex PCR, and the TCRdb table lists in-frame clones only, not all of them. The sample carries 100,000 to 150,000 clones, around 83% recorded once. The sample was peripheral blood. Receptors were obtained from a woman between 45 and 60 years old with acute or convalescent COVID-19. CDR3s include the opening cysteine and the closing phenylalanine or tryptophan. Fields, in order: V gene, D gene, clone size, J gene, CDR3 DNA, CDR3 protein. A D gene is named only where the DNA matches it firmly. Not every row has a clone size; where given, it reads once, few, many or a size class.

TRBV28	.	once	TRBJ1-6	TGTGCCACCCAGCTGGTCTCAAGGGGTAATTCACCCCTCCACTTT	CATQLVSRGNSPLHF
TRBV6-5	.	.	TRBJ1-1	TGTGCCAGCAGCAACAGGGTGGAGGCTTTCTTT	CASSNRVEAFF
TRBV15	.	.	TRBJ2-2	TGTGCCACCAAGGACACCCTGAACACCGGGGAGCTGTTTTTT	CATKDTLNTGELFF
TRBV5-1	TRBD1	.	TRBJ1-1	TGCGCCAGCAGCACGGGACAGGGTCAGGAAGCTTTCTTT	CASSTGQGQEAFF
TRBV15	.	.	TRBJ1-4	TGTGCCACCAAGAAGCCTAATGAAAAACTGTTTTTT	CATKKPNEKLFF
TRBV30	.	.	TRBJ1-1	TGTGCCTGGGGTATTACAGGGTACACTGAAGCTTTCTTT	CAWGITGYTEAFF
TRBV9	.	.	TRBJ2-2	TGTGCCAGCAGCGTAGCAGGACTGGACACCGGGGAGCTGTTTTTT	CASSVAGLDTGELFF
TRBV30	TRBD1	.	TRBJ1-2	TGTGCCTGGGGGACAGCAGATAACTATGGCTACACCTTC	CAWGTADNYGYTF
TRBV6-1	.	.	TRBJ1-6	TGTGCCAGCAGTGAAGAACAGGGCCATAATTCACCCCTCCACTTT	CASSEEQGHNSPLHF
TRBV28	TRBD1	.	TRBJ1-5	TGTGCCAGCGGAAAGGGACAGGGGTTTAGCAATCAGCCCCAGCATTTT	CASGKGQGFSNQPQHF
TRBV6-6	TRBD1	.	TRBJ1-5	TGTGCCAGCCGGGACAGGGGGCTGGATCAGCCCCAGCATTTT	CASRDRGLDQPQHF
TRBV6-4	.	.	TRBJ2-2	TGTGCCAGCAGTTTCGGGGTCGACACCGGGGAGCTGTTTTTT	CASSFGVDTGELFF
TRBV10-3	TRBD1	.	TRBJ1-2	TGTGCCATCAGCCGTGGACAGGGGAATTATGGCTACACCTTC	CAISRGQGNYGYTF
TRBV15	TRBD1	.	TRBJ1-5	TGTGCCACCAGCAGAGAACAGGGGCCGGGCAATCAGCCCCAGCATTTT	CATSREQGPGNQPQHF
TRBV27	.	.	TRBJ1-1	TGTGCCAGCAGTTACAGGGAGAACACTGAAGCTTTCTTT	CASSYRENTEAFF
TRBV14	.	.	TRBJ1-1	TGTGCCAGCAGGGATCAGGGGAGTCGAGCTTTCTTT	CASRDQGSRAFF
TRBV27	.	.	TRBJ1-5	TGTGCCAGCGGATCAGGGTACCAGCCCCAGCATTTT	CASGSGYQPQHF
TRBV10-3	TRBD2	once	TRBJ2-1	TGTGCCACCGGGGGGGGCCGGGACTCCTACAATGAGCAGTTCTTC	CATGGGRDSYNEQFF
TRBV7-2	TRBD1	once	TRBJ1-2	TGTGCCAGCAGCTCCTCGGGACAGGGGCCCGCTAACTATGGCTACACCTTC	CASSSSGQGPANYGYTF
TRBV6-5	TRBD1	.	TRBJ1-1	TGTGCCAGCAGTTACAGGGGGCGCAGGACTGAAGCTTTCTTT	CASSYRGRRTEAFF
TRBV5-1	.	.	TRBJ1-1	TGCGCCAGCTCCTCAGCAGGGGCCACTGAAGCTTTCTTT	CASSSAGATEAFF
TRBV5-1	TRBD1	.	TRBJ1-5	TGCGCCAGCAGCTTAGGGACAGCTAGCAATCAGCCCCAGCATTTT	CASSLGTASNQPQHF